The count of the clone carrying this T cell receptor (beta chain) is one. The antigen is not known. The data stem from a study of T cell responses to AZD1222 COVID-19 vaccine. Study-wide results and limits: The number of AZD1222 recipients seropositive at baseline was only five or six. Donors, mostly white British, included more females; clonal diversity was possibly underestimated.

Some clones are missing from TCRdb's copy, which holds only in-frame ones; the method was immunoSEQ multiplex PCR. The sample lists 95,000 to 100,000 clones, approximately 88% occurring once. The CDR3 consists of 15 residues. Germline assignment: CDR1 SEHNR and CDR2 FQNEAQ (reference sequence). The V end was cut by 4 bases, the J end by 2 bases, with 15 bases between. Source: peripheral blood, taken 28 days after the second AZD1222 dose. The sequence derives from an adult who received the AZD1222 COVID-19 vaccine. The chain has TRBV7-9 and TRBJ2-7; a weak D match, TRBD2 (5 bases). CDR3 sequence reads: CASSSPHAGAYEQYF. The CDR3 coding sequence is TGTGCCAGCAGCTCCCCCCACGCGGGCGCCTACGAGCAGTACTTC.